Shown below are 30 T cell receptor beta chains from a single sample sequenced in a study of blood T cell repertoires in COVID-19. Here immunoSEQ multiplex PCR was the method, and the copy in TCRdb shows in-frame clones only, minus some. Of roughly 380,000 clones in the sample, about 90% are singletons; the top ten hold 2.5% to 3%. The sample consisted of PBMCs or T cells enriched from blood (not recorded which). The receptors shown here come from a woman aged 25 to 39 who had recovered from COVID-19.

This clone was seen just once. The rearrangement joins TRBV28 to TRBJ1-3; possible D gene TRBD1, 5 bases. The V gene's germline CDR1 is MDHEN and CDR2 SYDVKM. V lost 6 bases and J 3 bases, leaving 18 bases between the germline ends. The CDR3 has 16 amino acids. CDR3 amino acids: CASRTSGHKNGNTIYF. Here the CDR3 DNA reads TGTGCCAGCAGAACTTCAGGACATAAGAATGGAAACACCATATATTTT.

CDR3 sequence (DNA): TGCAGCGTTGAGGGGGTTGCTAGCGGGAGGGCCCCGAACGAGCAGTACTTC. Translating gives CSVEGVASGRAPNEQYF. The chain is built from TRBV29-1 and TRBJ2-7, with 12 positions matching TRBD2. This CDR3 has 17 residues. The germline CDR1 and CDR2 sequences are SQVTM and ANQGSEA. V shed 3 bases, J shed 5 bases, and the junction held 14 bases outside the gene matches.

CDR3 region: CASSLKQYSTDTQYF. The CDR3 DNA reads as TGTGCCAGCAGCTTGAAACAGTACAGCACAGATACGCAGTATTTT. This sequence joins TRBV5-4 and TRBJ2-3; D gene uncertain. V lost 1 base, J lost 0 bases, and 9 bases lay in between. Germline values: CDR1 SGHNT, CDR2 YYREEE (reference sequence). The CDR3 consists of 15 residues.

The V call is TRBV3-1 (or the pseudogene TRBV3-2), the J call TRBJ2-5, with D perhaps TRBD2 (7 bases). The V gene lost 1 base and the J gene lost 4 bases, with 13 bases spanning the gap. The germline V gene encodes CDR1 LGHDT and CDR2 YNNKEL (reference sequence). The CDR3 runs 15 residues. The CDR3 is CASSQVRGGPETQYF. CDR3 nucleotides: TGTGCCAGCAGCCAAGTCAGGGGAGGGCCAGAGACCCAGTACTTC.

The genes are TRBV28 and TRBJ2-3, with 7 bases aligning to TRBD2. This CDR3 has 13 amino acids. Looked up from germline, CDR1 is MDHEN and CDR2 is SYDVKM. With V trimmed by 8 bases and J by 6 bases, 8 bases remained unmatched. The CDR3 coding sequence is TGTGCCAGCCGATGGGGGGGAGTGGATACGCAGTATTTT. Protein product: CASRWGGVDTQYF.

The chain employs TRBV11-1 and TRBJ2-2, with 8 bases lining up with TRBD2. Germline CDR1 SGHAT, CDR2 FQDESV (reference sequence). The CDR3 runs to 16 residues. V dropped 5 bases and J dropped 1; count of bases not matched to a gene: 6. CDR3 loop: CASSVTSARNTGELFF. In DNA, the CDR3 is TGTGCCAGCAGCGTGACTAGCGCGAGGAACACCGGGGAGCTGTTTTTT.

CDR3 DNA: TGTGCCAGTCGCTCCCTAGATTACAATGAGCAGTTCTTC. Amino acids: CASRSLDYNEQFF. The chain carries TRBV6-5 and TRBJ2-1; D gene ambiguous. CDR1 is MNHEY, CDR2 SVGAGI, per germline. This CDR3 spans 13 amino acids. Trimming cost V 9 bases and J 4 bases, with 13 bases left between them.

J is TRBJ2-3 and V is TRBV24-1, with D possibly TRBD2 on 5 matching bases. This CDR3 is 13 amino acids long. V was cut by 7 bases and J by 1 base, with 8 bases left in between. The germline gives CDR1 KGHDR, CDR2 SFDVKD. The CDR3 reads CATRGRGTDTQYF. Written as DNA, the CDR3 is TGTGCCACCAGGGGGAGAGGCACAGATACGCAGTATTTT.

The chain links TRBV5-1 to TRBJ2-3, with a possible D match to TRBD2 (5 bases). V was clipped by 2 bases and J by 2 bases, with 6 bases between them. Germline V gene sequence: CDR1 SGHRS, CDR2 YFSETQ. The CDR3 runs to 13 residues. In nucleotides, the CDR3 is TGCGCCAGCAGCTTCGGACTCACAGATACGCAGTATTTT. It translates to CASSFGLTDTQYF.

The genes are TRBV5-1 and TRBJ2-2; D call uncertain. The germline CDR1 and CDR2 sequences are SGHRS and YFSETQ. V was clipped by 0 bases and J by 7 bases, with 10 bases between them. This CDR3 region has 14 residues. The CDR3 loop reads CASSLGAAGGELFF. CDR3 nucleotide sequence: TGCGCCAGCAGCTTGGGGGCCGCAGGCGGGGAGCTGTTTTTT.

This clone was seen a single time. The V call is TRBV11-2, the J call TRBJ1-1; 8 bases are a match to TRBD1. CDR1 and CDR2 from the germline V gene are SGHAT and FQNNGV. CDR3 length: 15 amino acids. Losses at the gene ends were 0 bases for V and 5 bases for J; bases not matched to a gene: 5. CDR3 amino acids: CASSLDGQGWTEAFF. In DNA, the CDR3 is TGTGCCAGCAGCTTAGACGGACAGGGTTGGACTGAAGCTTTCTTT.

The V gene is TRBV28, the J gene TRBJ1-1; no clear D. This CDR3 region has 14 residues. Trimming removed 7 bases at V and 8 bases at J, with 20 bases between. The germline gives CDR1 MDHEN, CDR2 SYDVKM. The CDR3 is CASTPPTRRGEAFF. CDR3 sequence (DNA): TGTGCCAGCACCCCACCTACTCGGCGAGGGGAAGCTTTCTTT.

The chain joins TRBV28 to TRBJ2-5, with a possible D match to TRBD2 (6 bases). Trimming pared 5 bases from V and 3 bases from J, leaving 13 bases between. Germline V CDR1 and CDR2: MDHEN, SYDVKM. The CDR3 totals 14 residues. The chain's CDR3 is CASSTLGGEETQYF. The CDR3 DNA sequence: TGTGCCAGCAGTACCCTGGGCGGGGAAGAGACCCAGTACTTC.

The chain has TRBV7-8 and TRBJ2-5; TRBD2 matches 9 bases. The ends lost 5 bases at V and 2 bases at J; junction bases unmatched: 9. CDR1 SGHVS and CDR2 FQNEAQ come from the germline V gene. The CDR3 covers 16 residues. The CDR3 spells CASSRWAGGLQETQYF. DNA for the CDR3: TGTGCCAGCAGCCGTTGGGCGGGAGGGCTTCAAGAGACCCAGTACTTC.

J is TRBJ1-5 and V is TRBV28; no clear D gene. V was clipped by 4 bases and J by 1 base, with 8 bases between them. The length of the CDR3 is 14 residues. Germline assignment: CDR1 MDHEN and CDR2 SYDVKM. Here the CDR3 reads CASSSRGSNQPQHF. In DNA form, the CDR3 reads TGTGCCAGCAGTTCCCGGGGAAGCAATCAGCCCCAGCATTTT.

As DNA, the CDR3 is TGTGCCAGCAGTTCTACGGCGGGGGTGGCTTTCTTT. Protein sequence: CASSSTAGVAFF. The genes are TRBV6-5 and TRBJ1-1; a possible D gene is TRBD1 (5 bases). Trimming left V 4 bases short and J 11 bases short, with 14 bases between. From germline, CDR1 is MNHEY and CDR2 SVGAGI. There are 12 residues in the CDR3.

For this clone: Different DNA sequences within this sample yield the same CDR3. The chain couples TRBV19 to TRBJ2-2, with D possibly matching TRBD1 (5 bases). Trimming stripped 5 bases from V and 5 bases from J, with 9 bases between. The CDR3 is 13 amino acids. Looked up from germline, CDR1 is LNHDA and CDR2 is SQIVND (reference sequence). The CDR3 loop reads CASSARVTGELFF. For the CDR3, the DNA is TGTGCCAGTAGTGCCAGGGTTACCGGGGAGCTGTTTTTT.

The chain employs TRBV6-5 and TRBJ2-7, with D maybe TRBD2 (6 bases). The CDR3 covers 16 residues. V gave up 4 bases and J gave up 2 bases, with 18 bases separating them. Germline V gene sequence: CDR1 MNHEY, CDR2 SVGAGI. CDR3 DNA sequence: TGTGCCAGCAGTTCCCAAGGGGCGGAGGGCGCCTACGAGCAGTACTTC. Protein sequence: CASSSQGAEGAYEQYF.

This chain connects TRBV12-3 or TRBV12-4 to TRBJ1-4, with TRBD1 as a possible D gene (5 bases). Trimming shortened V by 6 bases and J by 5 bases, and 10 bases separated the two germline ends. This CDR3 is 13 amino acids long. This CDR3 is CASRFGGNEKLFF. The CDR3 nucleotides are TGTGCCAGCAGATTCGGGGGGAATGAAAAACTGTTTTTT.

V and J are TRBV2 and TRBJ2-3, with TRBD2 identical over 11 bases. Unmatched junction bases numbered 4, after V lost 4 bases and J lost 1 base. This CDR3 contains 16 residues. Germline V gene data show CDR1 as SNHLY and CDR2 as FYNNEI. For the CDR3, the DNA is TGTGCCAGCAGTGGACTAGCGGGGAGGGGCACAGATACGCAGTATTTT. Translation: CASSGLAGRGTDTQYF.

This chain joins TRBV6-6 and TRBJ2-1; TRBD2 aligns across 7 bases. Germline V CDR1 and CDR2: MNHNY, SVGAGI (reference sequence). The CDR3 runs 16 residues. Trimming took 7 bases from V and 2 from J; bases not matched to a gene: 11. CDR3 sequence reads: CASTGLEGKAYNEQFF. In DNA, the CDR3 is TGTGCCAGCACCGGACTAGAAGGAAAAGCCTACAATGAGCAGTTCTTC.

This clone was counted once. This chain joins TRBV9 and TRBJ2-1; 8 bases match TRBD2. Germline lookup yields CDR1 SGDLS and CDR2 YYNGEE. V was pared by 3 bases and J by 7 bases, with 6 bases of the junction left unmatched. The CDR3 contains 14 residues. CDR3 residues: CASSAPGLGNEQFF. The CDR3 DNA is TGTGCCAGCAGCGCCCCGGGACTAGGTAATGAGCAGTTCTTC.

V and J are TRBV7-2 and TRBJ2-7, with 7 bases lining up with TRBD2. The V and J ends lost 2 bases and 0 bases, in that order; junction bases with no gene match: 4. The V gene's germline CDR1 is SGHTA and CDR2 FQGNSA. CDR3 size: 15 residues. CDR3 coding DNA: TGTGCCAGCAGCTTACTGCGGGGGAGCTCCTACGAGCAGTACTTC. Translating it yields CASSLLRGSSYEQYF.

The chain joins TRBV24-1 to TRBJ1-1; possibly TRBD1 for D (5 bases). CDR3 size: 15 residues. The ends were cut back, 2 bases at V and 2 bases at J, with 11 bases in the middle. Germline-derived CDR1 and CDR2 are KGHDR and SFDVKD. The CDR3 loop reads CATSDSRGINTEAFF. The CDR3 DNA reads as TGTGCCACCAGTGATTCGCGGGGGATAAACACTGAAGCTTTCTTT.

This sequence joins TRBV4-2 and TRBJ1-6; unclear D gene. Germline V gene sequence: CDR1 LGHNA, CDR2 YNFKEQ. CDR3 length equals 15 residues. Trimming pared 0 bases from V and 5 bases from J, leaving 8 bases between. For the CDR3, the DNA is TGTGCCAGCAGCCAAGACCGAGGAGATAATTCACCCCTCCACTTT. Translation gives CASSQDRGDNSPLHF.

The V call is TRBV29-1, the J call TRBJ1-1, with TRBD1 matching 7 bases. Germline CDR1 and CDR2: SQVTM and ANQGSEA. V was pared by 7 bases and J by 1 base, with 6 bases of the junction left unmatched. This CDR3 comprises 13 residues. CDR3 loop: CSGAQGTNTEAFF. The CDR3 DNA is TGCAGCGGAGCACAGGGGACGAACACTGAAGCTTTCTTT.

The chain joins TRBV2 to TRBJ2-7; 7 positions agree with TRBD2. The CDR3 spans 15 residues. From germline, CDR1 is SNHLY and CDR2 FYNNEI. The V gene end was trimmed by 1 base and the J gene end by 0 bases; junction bases not matched to a gene: 3. The CDR3 DNA sequence: TGTGCCAGCAGTGAAGGGCGGGGGACCTCCTACGAGCAGTACTTC. Protein: CASSEGRGTSYEQYF.

The rearrangement uses TRBV28 and TRBJ2-5; possible D gene TRBD1, 6 bases. The germline V gene has CDR1 MDHEN and CDR2 SYDVKM. The CDR3 has 12 amino acids. V was clipped by 6 bases and J by 5 bases, with 10 bases between them. The CDR3 region has the DNA TGTGCCAGCAGGGACAGTTATGAGACCCAGTACTTC. As protein: CASRDSYETQYF.

The V and J genes are TRBV5-4 and TRBJ1-3; D possibly corresponds to TRBD1 (5 bases). V lost 2 bases and J lost 1, with 13 bases in between. Germline V gene lookup returns CDR1 SGHNT and CDR2 YYREEE (reference sequence). The CDR3 is 16 residues long. The CDR3 reads CASSLSGGTSGNTIYF. CDR3 DNA: TGTGCCAGCAGCTTATCCGGCGGGACTTCTGGAAACACCATATATTTT.

The gene calls are TRBV6-5 and TRBJ1-5; no definite D call. This CDR3 contains 13 residues. V was trimmed by 11 bases and J by 7 bases, leaving 18 bases between them. Per the germline V gene, CDR1 is MNHEY and CDR2 is SVGAGI. CDR3 bases: TGTGCCGTCGGCGGGCAAACTGGACAGCCCCAGCATTTT. It specifies CAVGGQTGQPQHF.